The sequence of this T cell receptor beta chain was determined in a study of blood T cell repertoires in COVID-19. Study as a whole: Italy, Spain and the United States were the sources of the convalescent and acute COVID-19 samples. T cells, B-cell-depleted T cells, or PBMCs provided the cDNA or gDNA that served as material.

This clone was counted once. In the authors' workflow: Estimates of nucleated cell counts were drawn from the amplification of reference gene primers. The method was immunoSEQ multiplex PCR; TCRdb's version includes in-frame clones alone and lacks a portion of them. The V and J calls and clone size were taken over from that table, and D and trimming were inferred from the DNA. The sample yields fewer than 500,000 clones, 81% seen once. Germline lookup yields CDR1 MDHEN and CDR2 SYDVKM. The CDR3 loop spans 12 amino acids. Trimming took 4 bases from V and 10 from J; bases not matched to a gene: 6. V and J are TRBV28 and TRBJ1-1; 7 bases align to TRBD1. Material: peripheral blood. The TCR originated in a human donor with acute or convalescent COVID-19. The donor label of this sample is uncertain. The CDR3 loop reads CASSSLQGRAFF. The CDR3 DNA is TGTGCCAGCAGTTCGCTACAGGGGCGAGCTTTCTTT.